The rows below give T cell receptor beta chains drawn from one sample of a study of Ad26.COV2.S vaccination and SARS-CoV-2 variants. The data were produced by immunoSEQ multiplex PCR, yet TCRdb's version contains in-frame clones alone and is incomplete. The table shows roughly 320,000 clones, with over 80% occurring only once. This sample comprised peripheral blood, obtained in a trial of Ad26.COV2.S vaccine versus placebo. These receptors were taken from a person aged 18-65 years who received the Ad26.COV2.S COVID-19 vaccine or a placebo. Both conserved end residues are part of each CDR3. D genes are given only for firm matches. Expanded clones are given a class, and other clones once, few, many or no size at all.

j_gene: TRBJ1-2; d_gene: -; v_gene: TRBV6-5; abundance: -; CDR3aa: CASSSGAGLDYTF; CDR3nt: TGTGCCAGCAGTTCAGGGGCAGGGTTAGACTACACCTTC
j_gene: TRBJ1-3; d_gene: -; v_gene: TRBV4-1; abundance: -; CDR3aa: CASSQESARVYGNTIYF; CDR3nt: TGCGCCAGCAGCCAAGAAAGTGCGAGGGTATACGGAAACACCATATATTTT
j_gene: TRBJ2-1; d_gene: -; v_gene: TRBV3-1/TRBV3-2; abundance: -; CDR3aa: CASSQDEFYNEQFF; CDR3nt: TGTGCCAGCAGCCAAGATGAGTTCTACAATGAGCAGTTCTTC
j_gene: TRBJ2-2; d_gene: -; v_gene: TRBV3-1/TRBV3-2; abundance: -; CDR3aa: CASSQLGSGVTGELFF; CDR3nt: TGTGCCAGCAGCCAATTGGGTAGCGGAGTCACCGGGGAGCTGTTTTTT
j_gene: TRBJ1-1; d_gene: -; v_gene: TRBV7-9; abundance: -; CDR3aa: CASSHGVGTEAFF; CDR3nt: TGTGCCAGCAGCCATGGGGTGGGTACTGAAGCTTTCTTT
j_gene: TRBJ2-1; d_gene: TRBD1; v_gene: TRBV4-1; abundance: -; CDR3aa: CASSTRQGVRNEQFF; CDR3nt: TGCGCCAGCAGCACCCGGCAGGGGGTACGAAATGAGCAGTTCTTC
j_gene: TRBJ1-1; d_gene: -; v_gene: TRBV12-3/TRBV12-4; abundance: -; CDR3aa: CASSFRRNTEAFF; CDR3nt: TGTGCCAGCAGTTTTCGGAGGAACACTGAAGCTTTCTTT
j_gene: TRBJ2-1; d_gene: -; v_gene: TRBV6-5; abundance: -; CDR3aa: CASSYLGGSSYNEQFF; CDR3nt: TGTGCCAGCAGTTATCTGGGGGGATCCTCCTACAATGAGCAGTTCTTC
j_gene: TRBJ2-5; d_gene: -; v_gene: TRBV19; abundance: -; CDR3aa: CASSFSHTKETQYF; CDR3nt: TGTGCCAGTAGCTTCTCCCACACCAAAGAGACCCAGTACTTC
j_gene: TRBJ1-1; d_gene: -; v_gene: TRBV5-4; abundance: -; CDR3aa: CASSLDGGRLNTEAFF; CDR3nt: TGTGCCAGCAGCTTGGATGGGGGCAGACTGAACACTGAAGCTTTCTTT
j_gene: TRBJ2-1; d_gene: -; v_gene: TRBV4-1; abundance: -; CDR3aa: CASSQETYSYNEQFF; CDR3nt: TGCGCCAGCAGCCAAGAGACTTACTCCTACAATGAGCAGTTCTTC
j_gene: TRBJ1-2; d_gene: -; v_gene: TRBV12-3/TRBV12-4; abundance: -; CDR3aa: CASTPGGNYGYTF; CDR3nt: TGTGCCAGCACCCCCGGGGGGAACTATGGCTACACCTTC
j_gene: TRBJ2-2; d_gene: -; v_gene: TRBV19; abundance: -; CDR3aa: CASSITVANTGELFF; CDR3nt: TGTGCCAGTAGTATTACAGTAGCGAACACCGGGGAGCTGTTTTTT
j_gene: TRBJ2-2; d_gene: -; v_gene: TRBV28; abundance: few; CDR3aa: CASSFPQGSAGELFF; CDR3nt: TGTGCCAGCAGTTTTCCCCAGGGTTCTGCCGGGGAGCTGTTTTTT
j_gene: TRBJ1-2; d_gene: TRBD1; v_gene: TRBV20-1; abundance: -; CDR3aa: CSASHRGGYTF; CDR3nt: TGCAGTGCTAGCCACAGGGGTGGCTACACCTTC